The 22 T cell receptor beta chains listed next were all sequenced from one sample in a study of shared clonotypes between healthy human individuals. Clones were read by immunoSEQ multiplex PCR, and TCRdb kept only the in-frame ones, dropping some. This table has some 1 million clones, around 76% appearing once. Material for sequencing was memory CD4+ T cells sorted from blood. Subset of the sample: CD45RA-negative fraction. These receptors all stem from a man between 18 and 35 years old in good health.

The chain is built from TRBV9 and TRBJ2-1; 7 bases are a match to TRBD2. CDR1 is SGDLS and CDR2 is YYNGEE in the germline V gene. V lost 5 bases to trimming and J lost 4 bases; unmatched junction nucleotides: 9. The CDR3 has 15 amino acids. CDR3 loop: CASRPGSGEYNEQFF. Written as DNA, the CDR3 is TGTGCCAGCAGACCGGGGAGCGGGGAGTACAATGAGCAGTTCTTC.

The chain links TRBV18 to TRBJ2-1; 7 nucleotides align to TRBD2. The CDR3 consists of 16 residues. Germline V CDR1 and CDR2: KGHSH, LQKENI. Losses at the gene ends were 0 bases for V and 8 bases for J; bases not matched to a gene: 10. In DNA form, the CDR3 reads TGTGCCAGCTCACCACCGCGGACTAGAGACGGGCATGAGCAGTTCTTC. Translating gives CASSPPRTRDGHEQFF.

The chain uses TRBV4-2 and TRBJ2-3; D gene ambiguous. Germline-derived CDR1 and CDR2 are LGHNA and YNFKEQ. The CDR3 sequence is 15 residues long. V was shortened by 1 base and J by 1 base, with 9 bases between the two germline ends. The CDR3 bases are TGTGCCAGCAGCCAAGTGGAAGGCGGCACAGATACGCAGTATTTT. This sequence encodes CASSQVEGGTDTQYF.

V and J are TRBV5-4 and TRBJ2-1; D may be TRBD1 or TRBD2 (5 bases each). CDR1 is SGHNT, CDR2 YYREEE, per germline (reference sequence). Trimming pared 7 bases from V and 1 base from J, leaving 15 bases between. The length of the CDR3 is 15 residues. CDR3 residues: CASGRGEASYNEQFF. CDR3 nucleotide sequence: TGTGCCAGCGGAAGAGGGGAAGCATCCTACAATGAGCAGTTCTTC.

As concerns this clone: The same CDR3 arises from other DNA sequences in this sample as well. The rearrangement joins TRBV28 to TRBJ1-2; D remains unclear. V dropped 2 bases and J dropped 0 bases, with 7 bases sitting between them. Germline CDR1 MDHEN, CDR2 SYDVKM. There are 14 residues in the CDR3. Here the CDR3 DNA reads TGTGCCAGCAGTTTAGTGGGCCCTAACTATGGCTACACCTTC. Translation: CASSLVGPNYGYTF.

The chain recombines TRBV18 with TRBJ1-4, with D uncertain. This CDR3 has 16 residues. CDR1 is KGHSH and CDR2 is LQKENI in the germline V gene. The V and J ends lost 4 bases and 7 bases respectively, with 19 bases between them. The CDR3 DNA is TGTGCCAGCTCACAAGCGGGCCAAGGGCGAGGTGAAAAACTGTTTTTT. Amino acid sequence: CASSQAGQGRGEKLFF.

V usage is TRBV5-1 and J usage is TRBJ2-7; 7 bases align to TRBD1. The V gene end was trimmed by 4 bases and the J gene end by 2 bases; junction bases not matched to a gene: 9. The germline CDR1 and CDR2 sequences are SGHRS and YFSETQ. The CDR3 extends over 15 amino acids. CDR3 amino acids: CASSQLQGSAYEQYF. CDR3 coding DNA: TGCGCCAGCAGCCAATTACAGGGGTCTGCCTACGAGCAGTACTTC.

V usage is TRBV11-3 and J usage is TRBJ2-2; possible D gene TRBD2, 6 bases. CDR3 length equals 15 residues. V lost 3 bases, J lost 1 base, and 9 bases lay in between. Germline V gene lookup returns CDR1 SGHNT and CDR2 YENEEA. CDR3 nucleotide sequence: TGTGCCAGCAGCTTCCATAGCGGGAACACCGGGGAGCTGTTTTTT. Its protein is CASSFHSGNTGELFF.

V and J are TRBV5-4 and TRBJ2-5, with TRBD1 matching over 8 bases. The CDR3 covers 14 residues. Germline values: CDR1 SGHNT, CDR2 YYREEE (reference sequence). Trimming removed 5 bases from V and 3 bases from J; junction bases left unmatched: 6. The CDR3 coding sequence is TGTGCCAGCAGTCGAAAGACAGGGGAAGAGACCCAGTACTTC. This gives the protein CASSRKTGEETQYF.

The chain has TRBV21-1 and TRBJ2-1; TRBD1 is the table's D call, not checked against the DNA. TRBV21-1 has pseudogene status. The CDR3 length is 14 residues. The CDR3 here is CASTGTVVYNEQFF. CDR3 DNA: TGTGCCAGCACAGGGACAGTGGTATACAATGAGCAGTTCTTC.

The chain links TRBV6-6 to TRBJ2-7; D gene ambiguous. Between the trimmed V and J ends, which lost 5 bases and 0 bases, there was a span of 8 bases. The CDR3 sequence is 13 residues long. Germline loops: CDR1 MNHNY, CDR2 SVGAGI (reference sequence). CDR3 DNA: TGTGCCAGCAGTCTACCTCCCTCCTACGAGCAGTACTTC. It is translated as CASSLPPSYEQYF.

This clone was detected only a few times. The V and J genes are TRBV10-3 and TRBJ2-7, with TRBD1 matching over 7 bases. CDR1 is ENHRY and CDR2 is SYGVKD in the germline V gene. The junction had 7 bases not matched to a gene; V was cut back by 5 bases and J by 3 bases. CDR3 length: 14 residues. CDR3: CAISWDRDSYEQYF. The CDR3 nucleotides are TGTGCCATCAGTTGGGACCGGGACAGCTACGAGCAGTACTTC.

The V gene is TRBV5-1, the J gene TRBJ2-5, with D unclear. V dropped 5 bases and J dropped 0 bases, with 11 bases sitting between them. CDR3 size: 14 residues. The V gene's germline CDR1 is SGHRS and CDR2 YFSETQ. The DNA of the CDR3 is TGCGCCAGCAGTTCCGACGGCAACCAAGAGACCCAGTACTTC. Amino acids: CASSSDGNQETQYF.

V usage is TRBV9 and J usage is TRBJ1-3; 8 positions match TRBD1. There are 15 residues in the CDR3. Per germline, CDR1 SGDLS and CDR2 YYNGEE. V shed 4 bases, J shed 3 bases, and the junction held 6 bases outside the gene matches. CDR3 amino acids: CASSPGTGRGNTIYF. CDR3 bases: TGTGCCAGCAGCCCAGGGACAGGCCGTGGAAACACCATATATTTT.

The chain recombines TRBV28 with TRBJ1-4; tentative D call: TRBD1 (6 bases). The CDR3 has 16 amino acids. V was pared by 4 bases and J by 1 base, with 13 bases between. Germline CDR1 and CDR2: MDHEN and SYDVKM. For the CDR3, the DNA is TGTGCCAGCAGTTCGGGGGGCAGAAGAACTAATGAAAAACTGTTTTTT. Encoded protein: CASSSGGRRTNEKLFF.

Here the CDR3 reads CASSQDLRNQPQHF. Written as DNA, the CDR3 is TGCGCCAGCAGCCAAGACCTGAGGAATCAGCCCCAGCATTTT. This sequence joins TRBV4-1 and TRBJ1-5; the D is unclear. This CDR3 spans 14 amino acids. Trimming pared 0 bases from V and 4 bases from J, leaving 7 bases between. Germline CDR1 is MGHRA and CDR2 is YSYEKL.

A word on this clone: A junction end diverges from the germline sequence, so it may reflect a read error. The genes are TRBV5-4 and TRBJ2-7; TRBD2 matches 12 bases. CDR3 length equals 13 residues. Germline CDR1 SGHNT, CDR2 YYREEE (reference sequence). The CDR3 bases are TGTGCCAGCAGCGGAGGACTAGCGGGGACTCTAGGATTC. Its translation: CASSGGLAGTLGF.

The chain is built from TRBV10-3 and TRBJ2-5, with a possible D match to TRBD2 (6 bases). V was cut by 11 bases and J by 5 bases, with 18 bases left in between. The CDR3 is 13 residues long. CDR1 is ENHRY and CDR2 is SYGVKD in the germline V gene. CDR3 in DNA: TGTGCCTCGCGGGGTTATGGAGGGGAGACCCAGTACTTC. Protein product: CASRGYGGETQYF.

The chain links TRBV6-4 to TRBJ2-7; 10 bases match TRBD1. The germline V gene encodes CDR1 MRHNA and CDR2 SNTAGT. This CDR3 region has 12 residues. Trimming at V came to 10 bases and at J to 3 bases, leaving 3 bases not matched to a gene. The CDR3 nucleotides read TGTGCCACAGGACAGGGGGACTACGAGCAGTACTTC. Translation: CATGQGDYEQYF.

The CDR3 DNA sequence: TGCAGCGTTGAAGATCTGGGCGCGACTGGAAACACCATATATTTT. Its protein product is CSVEDLGATGNTIYF. The chain is built from TRBV29-1 and TRBJ1-3; D is undetermined. The germline CDR1 and CDR2 sequences are SQVTM and ANQGSEA. This CDR3 comprises 15 residues. Trimming pared 0 bases from V and 2 bases from J, leaving 11 bases between.

The rearrangement uses TRBV19 and TRBJ2-5; maybe TRBD2 (6 bases). Trimming stripped 3 bases from V and 4 bases from J, with 15 bases between. CDR1 is LNHDA and CDR2 is SQIVND in the germline V gene (reference sequence). The CDR3 has 15 residues. DNA of the CDR3: TGTGCCAGTAGTATTGTAGGAGGGAGTCGAGAGACCCAGTACTTC. It translates to CASSIVGGSRETQYF.

This chain links TRBV5-4 with TRBJ1-1, with 8 bases identical to TRBD1. This CDR3 has 14 amino acids. The germline V gene encodes CDR1 SGHNT and CDR2 YYREEE (reference sequence). J lost 4 bases, V lost 4 bases, and 6 bases had no gene match. The CDR3, as DNA: TGTGCCAGCAGCCAAGGGGACAGGATCACTGAAGCTTTCTTT. Translated: CASSQGDRITEAFF.